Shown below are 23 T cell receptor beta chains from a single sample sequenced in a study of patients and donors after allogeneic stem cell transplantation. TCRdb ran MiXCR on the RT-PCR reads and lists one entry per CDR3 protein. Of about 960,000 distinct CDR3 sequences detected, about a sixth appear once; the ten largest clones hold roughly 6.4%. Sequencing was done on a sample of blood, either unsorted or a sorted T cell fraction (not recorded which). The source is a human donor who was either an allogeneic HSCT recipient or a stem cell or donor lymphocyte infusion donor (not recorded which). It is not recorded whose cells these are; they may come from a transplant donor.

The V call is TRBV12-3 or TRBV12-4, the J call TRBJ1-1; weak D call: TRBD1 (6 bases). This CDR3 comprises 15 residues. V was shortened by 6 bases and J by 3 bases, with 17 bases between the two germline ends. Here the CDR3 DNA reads TGTGCCAGCAGCTCCCGGACAGAGAAACACACTGAAGCTTTCTTT. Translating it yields CASSSRTEKHTEAFF.

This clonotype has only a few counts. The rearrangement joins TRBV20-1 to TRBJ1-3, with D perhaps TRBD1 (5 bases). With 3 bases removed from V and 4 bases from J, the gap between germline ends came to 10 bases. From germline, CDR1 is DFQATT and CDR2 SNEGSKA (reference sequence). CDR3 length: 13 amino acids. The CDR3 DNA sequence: TGCAGTGCTAGTTCTGGGGCGGGAAACACCATATATTTT. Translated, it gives CSASSGAGNTIYF.

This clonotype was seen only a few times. The CDR3 loop is CASVGGPSNEQFF. CDR3 nucleotides: TGCGCCAGCGTGGGGGGGCCGTCAAATGAGCAGTTCTTC. The V and J genes are TRBV4-3 and TRBJ2-1; the D gene is possibly TRBD2 (7 bases). The CDR3 sequence is 13 residues long. From germline, CDR1 is LGHNA and CDR2 YSLEER. The V gene lost 8 bases and the J gene lost 7 bases, with 15 bases spanning the gap.

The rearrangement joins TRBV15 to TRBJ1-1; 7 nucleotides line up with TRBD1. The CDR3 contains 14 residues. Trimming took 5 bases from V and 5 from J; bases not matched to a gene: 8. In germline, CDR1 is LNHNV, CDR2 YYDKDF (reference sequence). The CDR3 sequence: CATSPRDRFTEAFF. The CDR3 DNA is TGTGCCACCAGCCCCCGGGACAGATTTACTGAAGCTTTCTTT.

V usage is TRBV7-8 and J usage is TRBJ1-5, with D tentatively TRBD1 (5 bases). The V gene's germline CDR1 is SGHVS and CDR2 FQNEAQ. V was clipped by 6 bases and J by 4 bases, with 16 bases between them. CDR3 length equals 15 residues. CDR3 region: CASRSNRGKNQPQHF. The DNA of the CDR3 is TGTGCCAGCAGATCAAACCGGGGGAAAAATCAGCCCCAGCATTTT.

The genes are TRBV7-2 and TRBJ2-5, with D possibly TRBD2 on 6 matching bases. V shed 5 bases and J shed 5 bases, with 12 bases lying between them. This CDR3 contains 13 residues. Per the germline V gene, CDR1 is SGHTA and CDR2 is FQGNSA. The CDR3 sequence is CASSQTRLETQYF. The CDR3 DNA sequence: TGTGCCAGCAGCCAGACTAGGCTGGAGACCCAGTACTTC. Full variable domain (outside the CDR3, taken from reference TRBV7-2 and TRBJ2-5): GAGVSQSPSNKVTEKGKDVELRCDPISGHTALYWYRQSLGQGLEFLIYFQGNSAPDKSGLPSDRFSAERTGGSVSTLTIQRTQQEDSAVYLCASSQTRLETQYFGPGTRLLVL.

The CDR3 region has the DNA TGCGCCAGCAGCCAAGCGGGACTCGACTACGAGCAGTACTTC. Protein product: CASSQAGLDYEQYF. The chain has TRBV4-1 and TRBJ2-7; the D gene is possibly TRBD2 (6 bases). Germline CDR1 reads MGHRA; CDR2 reads YSYEKL. The CDR3 is made up of 14 amino acids. Trimming left V 1 base short and J 3 bases short, with 10 bases between.

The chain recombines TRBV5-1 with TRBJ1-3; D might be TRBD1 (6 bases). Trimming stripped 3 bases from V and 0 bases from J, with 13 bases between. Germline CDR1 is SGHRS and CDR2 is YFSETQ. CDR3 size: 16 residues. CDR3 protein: CASSWGHRDSGNTIYF. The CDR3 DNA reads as TGCGCCAGCAGCTGGGGCCACAGGGACTCTGGAAACACCATATATTTT.

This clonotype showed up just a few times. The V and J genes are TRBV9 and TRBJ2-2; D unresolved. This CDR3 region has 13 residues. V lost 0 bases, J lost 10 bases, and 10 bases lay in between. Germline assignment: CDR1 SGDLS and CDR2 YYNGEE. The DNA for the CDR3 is TGTGCCAGCAGCGTAGGCCTGACGGAGGAGCTGTTTTTT. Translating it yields CASSVGLTEELFF.

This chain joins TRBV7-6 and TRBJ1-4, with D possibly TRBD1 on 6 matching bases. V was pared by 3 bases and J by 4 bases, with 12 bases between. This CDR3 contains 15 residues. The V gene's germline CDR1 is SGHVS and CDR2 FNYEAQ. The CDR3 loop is CASSLGQGFNEKLFF. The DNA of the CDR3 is TGTGCCAGCAGCTTGGGGCAGGGGTTTAATGAAAAACTGTTTTTT.

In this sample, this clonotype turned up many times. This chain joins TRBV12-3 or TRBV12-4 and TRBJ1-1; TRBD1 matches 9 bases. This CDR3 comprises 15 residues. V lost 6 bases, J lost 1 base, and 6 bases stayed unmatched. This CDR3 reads CASRSRDRENTEAFF. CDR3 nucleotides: TGTGCCAGCAGATCCAGGGACAGGGAGAACACTGAAGCTTTCTTT.

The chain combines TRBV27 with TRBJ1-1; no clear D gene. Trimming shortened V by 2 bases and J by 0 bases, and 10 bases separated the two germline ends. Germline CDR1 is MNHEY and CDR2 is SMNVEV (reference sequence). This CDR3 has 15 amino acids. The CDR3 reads CASSLKLALNTEAFF. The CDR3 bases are TGTGCCAGCAGTTTAAAGCTGGCCCTGAACACTGAAGCTTTCTTT.

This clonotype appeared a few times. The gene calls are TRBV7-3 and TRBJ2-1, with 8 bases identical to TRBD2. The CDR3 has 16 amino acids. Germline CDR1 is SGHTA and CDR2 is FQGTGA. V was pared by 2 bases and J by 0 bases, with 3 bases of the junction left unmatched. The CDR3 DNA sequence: TGTGCCAGCAGCTTATCCGGGGGGGCCTCCTACAATGAGCAGTTCTTC. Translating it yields CASSLSGGASYNEQFF.

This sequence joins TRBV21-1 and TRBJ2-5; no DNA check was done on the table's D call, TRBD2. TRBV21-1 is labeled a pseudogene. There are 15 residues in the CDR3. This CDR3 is CASSKAQTTQETQYF. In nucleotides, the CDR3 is TGTGCCAGCAGCAAAGCCCAGACTACCCAAGAGACCCAGTACTTC.

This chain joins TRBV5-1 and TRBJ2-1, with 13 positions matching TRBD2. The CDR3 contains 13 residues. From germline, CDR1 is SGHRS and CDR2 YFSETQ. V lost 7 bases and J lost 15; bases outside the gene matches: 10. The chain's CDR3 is CASAELAGGMGFF. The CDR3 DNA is TGCGCCAGCGCAGAACTAGCGGGGGGGATGGGGTTCTTC.

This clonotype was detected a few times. In DNA form, the CDR3 reads TGCAGCTTTGGAGATAACTATGGCTACACCTTC. Translating it yields CSFGDNYGYTF. V usage is TRBV29-1 and J usage is TRBJ1-2; the D is unclear. The CDR3 loop spans 11 amino acids. Germline V CDR1 and CDR2: SQVTM, ANQGSEA. V was clipped by 8 bases and J by 1 base, with 8 bases between them.

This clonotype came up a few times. The CDR3 protein is CASSPSGPSTYEQYF. In DNA form, the CDR3 reads TGCGCCAGCAGCCCCTCAGGACCCAGTACCTACGAGCAGTACTTC. The V call is TRBV5-1, the J call TRBJ2-7, with D hard to call. Trimming stripped 4 bases from V and 2 bases from J, with 16 bases between. The CDR3 is 15 amino acids. Looked up from germline, CDR1 is SGHRS and CDR2 is YFSETQ.

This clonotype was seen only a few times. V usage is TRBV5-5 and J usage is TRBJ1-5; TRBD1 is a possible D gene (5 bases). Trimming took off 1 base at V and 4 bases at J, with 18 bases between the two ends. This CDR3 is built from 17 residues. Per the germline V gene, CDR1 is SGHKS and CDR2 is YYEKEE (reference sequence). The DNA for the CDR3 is TGTGCCAGCAGCTTGCGGCCAGGGCCGCGAGATAATCAGCCCCAGCATTTT. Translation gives CASSLRPGPRDNQPQHF. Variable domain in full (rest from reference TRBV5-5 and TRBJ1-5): DAGVTQSPTHLIKTRGQQVTLRCSPISGHKSVSWYQQVLGQGPQFIFQYYEKEERGRGNFPDRFSARQFPNYSSELNVNALLLGDSALYLCASSLRPGPRDNQPQHFGDGTRLSIL.

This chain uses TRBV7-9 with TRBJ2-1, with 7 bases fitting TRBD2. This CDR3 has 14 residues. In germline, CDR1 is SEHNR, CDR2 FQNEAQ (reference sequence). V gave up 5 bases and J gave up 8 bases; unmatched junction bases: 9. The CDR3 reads CASSPDRLAYEQFF. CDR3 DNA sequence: TGTGCCAGCAGCCCCGACCGACTAGCCTATGAGCAGTTCTTC.

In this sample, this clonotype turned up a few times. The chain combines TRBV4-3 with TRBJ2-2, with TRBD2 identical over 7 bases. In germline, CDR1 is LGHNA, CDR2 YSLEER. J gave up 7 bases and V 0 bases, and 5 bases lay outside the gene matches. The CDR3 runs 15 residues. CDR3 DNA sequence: TGCGCCAGCAGCCAAGATGGGGGGGATTACGGGGAGCTGTTTTTT. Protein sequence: CASSQDGGDYGELFF.

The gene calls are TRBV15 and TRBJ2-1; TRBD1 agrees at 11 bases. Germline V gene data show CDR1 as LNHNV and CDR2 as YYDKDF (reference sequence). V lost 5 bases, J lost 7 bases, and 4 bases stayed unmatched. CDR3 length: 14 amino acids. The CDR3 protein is CATSGQGAWNEQFF. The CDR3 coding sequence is TGTGCCACCAGCGGACAGGGGGCGTGGAATGAGCAGTTCTTC.

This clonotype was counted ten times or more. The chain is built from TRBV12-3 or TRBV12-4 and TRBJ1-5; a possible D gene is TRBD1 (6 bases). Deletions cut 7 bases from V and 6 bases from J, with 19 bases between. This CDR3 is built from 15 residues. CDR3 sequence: CASTTDRPRFQPQHF. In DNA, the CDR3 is TGTGCCAGCACCACGGACAGACCCAGGTTTCAGCCCCAGCATTTT.

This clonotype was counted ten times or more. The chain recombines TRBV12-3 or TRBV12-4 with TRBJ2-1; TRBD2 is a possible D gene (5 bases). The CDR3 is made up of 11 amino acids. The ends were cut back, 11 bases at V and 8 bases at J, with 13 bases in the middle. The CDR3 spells CAVGLWDEQFF. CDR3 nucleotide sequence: TGTGCCGTCGGACTGTGGGATGAGCAGTTCTTC.